A single T cell receptor beta chain is shown here with its context. The antigen it recognizes is unknown. It has no much larger one-base neighbor in the sample; base qualities were not kept. In total, roughly 670 healthy bone marrow donors made up the cohort. At the time of sampling, every cohort member was nominally healthy, though immune exposures that went unrecorded were likely present. The donor tested CMV seropositive, placing the donor among the roughly 300 seropositive members of the cohort. A peripheral blood sample was collected from each donor, and TCR beta sequencing was performed on peripheral blood mononuclear cells. The Qiagen DNeasy Blood Extraction Kit was used to extract genomic DNA from the blood cell samples. The library relied on the immunoSEQ multiplex PCR assay. For the multiplex PCR, a mixture combining 60 forward primers for TCR Vbeta segments and 13 reverse primers for TCR Jbeta segments was used. Amplification of the CDR3 region of rearranged TCR beta genes was performed with a multiplex PCR assay on genomic DNA. The amplified TCR beta libraries were sequenced on the Illumina HiSeq System as 87-base-pair reads. The original pipeline was this. A later analysis tallied about 77 million unique TCR beta chains across the roughly 610 repertoires, and some 12 million of those chains were shared by two or more donors. Raw reads were error-corrected and collapsed into unique sequences by a nearest-neighbor algorithm in which closely related sequences were merged to remove PCR and sequencing errors. V, D and J gene segments were assigned by aligning CDR3 sequences to IMGT reference sequences. For a sequence to be retained, a match of at least six nucleotides to both a V gene segment and a J gene segment was required. A rearrangement counted as productive if the CDR3 had no stop codons and remained in frame with V and J, and every other rearrangement counted as non-productive. Following IMGT convention, CDR3 was defined as the stretch from the second conserved V-encoded cysteine to the conserved J-encoded phenylalanine. Sequences without an unambiguous match to a single V gene segment were excluded from the earlier analysis of 500 to 700 of the donors. In an earlier analysis of 587 of the donors, V segments were called functional above 56.7% productive rearrangements and were called segregating when the between-donor standard deviation exceeded 5%. To diagnose cytomegalovirus status from the catalog of TCR beta chain sequences, a statistical classification framework was built. In a later analysis, TCR nucleotide sequences were compared against IMGT/GENE-DB human TR gene sequences so that V and J genes could be assigned. The TCRdist pipeline was used in a later analysis to assign CDR3 sequences and most-parsimonious VDJ recombination scenarios. A later analysis defined each TCR beta chain by its CDR3 amino acid sequence plus V-gene family, and excluded reads lacking a unique V-gene family. A later analysis removed several hundred highly shared, low-generation-probability nucleotide sequences to deal with suspected cross-contamination and a sequencing artifact. For each public chain, a later analysis derived a clonal expansion index from normalized ranks of inferred template counts within each repertoire. Generation probabilities in a later analysis came from a VDJ recombination model fitted to out-of-frame rearrangements, and those results were checked against IGoR. Hypergeometric tests were used in a later analysis to score TCR-TCR, TCR-HLA and TCR-CMV co-occurrence, with a repertoire-size bias correction applied to the TCR pairs. A later analysis estimated false discovery rates by permuting HLA or CMV assignments 20 times. A later analysis grouped co-occurring TCRs with DBSCAN, adding TCRdist sequence similarity when clustering within HLA-allele-positive subsets. For co-occurrence clustering, repertoires with fewer than 30,000 or more than 120,000 public chains were excluded, along with roughly 5 repertoires with anomalous nucleotide sharing. TCRdb retrieved this table from immuneACCESS and kept in-frame rearrangements only. Not all clones are present; in checked studies, unresolved V genes account for under half, and no reason is known for the remainder. V, J and clone size reflect that table, while D and trimming were determined from the DNA. Here the sample has 100,000 to 150,000 clones; 74% occur a single time. Over 3.5% of the sample lies in the top ten.

The data were taken from a study of cytomegalovirus exposure and HLA in healthy donors (TCRdb year 2017). Some background on the complete study: An earlier analysis of approximately 640 of the donors reported about 250 Gb of sequence data and approximately 110 million unique TCR beta sequences from 150 million to 200 million T cells. An earlier analysis of 450 to 750 of the donors used high-throughput TCR beta sequencing to judge whether each TCR beta V gene segment behaved as functional or pseudogenic. An early release that covered about 600 HLA-typed donors contained about 300 gigabases of sequencing data and about 84 million unique TCR sequences. In the later analysis, no new phenotypic data were used to find candidate immune exposures; instead, reliance was placed on TCR beta sequences and their occurrence across donors. Using immunosequencing, the study profiled T cell repertoires from 500 to 800 subjects and related those repertoires to cytomegalovirus serostatus. HLA typing covered class I and class II loci at four-digit resolution. The study was designed to test whether signatures of past pathogen exposure could be identified by cataloging public T cell receptors. All discovery cohort repertoires had been generated on a single sequencing platform. A separate validation cohort of 90 to 150 different subjects was used in addition to the approximately 670-subject first cohort. Typing coverage differed by locus: A, B, C, DRB1 and DQB1 were typed in roughly 620-630 donors, DQA1 in 500 to 550, DPA1 in approximately 600, and DPB1 in approximately 450. Genome-wide SNP genotypes for about three fifths of the roughly 700 donors were used in a later genetic analysis, which treated that subset as a discovery cohort. Donor age, sex, ethnicity and CMV serostatus were compiled alongside the repertoire data. The study combined high-throughput TCR immunosequencing, statistical association of individual TCRs with disease status, and machine learning to predict cytomegalovirus infection status. Of the 398 genotyped donors, 65% to 90% fell in the genetic ancestry cluster associated with self-reported Caucasian donors. On average, 235,054 unique TCR beta nucleotide sequences were sequenced per donor among several hundred genotyped donors of the cohort, with 15% to 20% of those sequences being non-productive. In a later analysis, previously published TCR beta repertoires from several hundred donors were re-analyzed and high-resolution HLA genotyping was added so that TCR occurrence patterns could be studied. Four to six DR-DQ haplotypes were handled as single units for association and clustering because linkage in the cohort was strong.

CDR1 and CDR2 (MNHEY, SVGAGI) derive from the germline V gene. Including cysteine and phenylalanine, the CDR3 has 16 amino acids. Of all the DNA, just the CDR3 is kept, 48 bases in frame from base 1. Trimming takes 4 bases off V and 0 bases off J; junction bases not matched to a gene: 4. Overall results and qualifications from the work: In a later analysis, HLA-associated TCR beta chains showed more clonal expansion and lower generation probabilities than non-associated chains that were equally common. The classifier was reported to diagnose cytomegalovirus status with high specificity and sensitivity in both the original cohort and the validation cohort. Across donors, most TCR sequences were observed very rarely, whereas some public TCRs were present in many individuals. In a later analysis, some 18,000 TCR beta sequences were associated with specific HLA alleles at a false discovery rate of 0.05. When HLA alleles, especially DR and DQ, strongly co-occurred, attributing TCR associations to individual alleles was difficult. According to a later analysis, most CMV-associated TCR beta chains appeared to be HLA-restricted, and the HLA associations seemed to be driven largely by CMV exposure. Because counts were too low, roughly 17 rarely observed V segments, including chromosome 9 orphons, were left out of the earlier analysis of some 640 of the donors. The authors suggested that the approach could potentially be extended to other disease states and immunological phenotypes. A further reported finding was that TCR beta sequences accurately predicted the HLA-A and HLA-B alleles for most subjects in the first cohort. Because HLA typing was unavailable for some donors at each locus, only the typed subset was used in association tests. According to a later genetic analysis, donors in an Asian-associated ancestry cluster had fewer N-insertions in productive TCRs than the approximately 670-donor mean. The 87-base-pair reads could not distinguish some IMGT-functional V segments, including TRBV6-2 and TRBV6-3, so those segments were excluded. The cohort was sequenced for TCR beta chains only, and without alpha or paired-chain data the features that could be detected were limited. In a later analysis, TCR association rates were found to vary across HLA loci, with the most associated TCRs seen for DRB1 alleles and the fewest for HLA-C alleles. A later analysis reported that several top co-occurrence clusters appeared linked to parvovirus B19, influenza, CMV and Epstein-Barr virus. Correlated functional status among segregating V segments might reflect linkage disequilibrium, but an unknown experimental factor could not be ruled out. A total of 150 or so TCR beta chains were listed by the study as associated with cytomegalovirus. Roughly uniform sequencing depth across donors was assumed in presence/absence analyses, although this assumption may not hold. Three of the identified cytomegalovirus-associated TCR beta chains were confirmed in vitro to be specific for cytomegalovirus antigens. The only immune exposure information available for the cohort was CMV serostatus. In an earlier analysis of fewer than 750 of the donors, most TCR beta V segments were observed in productive rearrangements about 90% or about 30% of the time, broadly matching IMGT annotations. A later genetic analysis associated a missense DCLRE1C variant with V-gene and J-gene trimming of TCR beta chains, and an independent cohort replicated the association. The sequencing pipeline was judged likely to have produced a cluster of highly shared sequence variants as a technical artifact.

Sequencing used PBMCs. The rearranged chain carries TRBV6-5 and TRBJ2-1; 9 central bases correspond to TRBD2. The TCR comes from a woman in her fifties or sixties in good health and CMV-seropositive. The CDR3 here reads CASSLGLARSYNEQFF. Here is the DNA: TGTGCCAGCAGTTTAGGACTAGCGCGCTCCTACAATGAGCAGTTCTTC.